This entry is about one T cell receptor (beta chain). Its antigen is not known. The CDR3 runs to 15 residues. With 2 bases clipped from V and 2 bases from J, the junction kept 5 bases outside the gene matches. These data belong to a study of T-cell reconstitution after alpha-beta-depleted transplantation in children. Unique molecular identifiers were used to barcode this TCRbeta library. TCRdb called the PCR reads again in MiXCR, with one record for every CDR3 protein. The table has about 980,000 distinct CDR3 sequences, about 30% seen once; the top ten hold more than 25%. Study-wide findings and caveats: After one year, T-cell counts and TCRbeta diversity mostly came from new T cells.

The J gene is TRBJ2-5, the V gene TRBV12-3 or TRBV12-4, with 7 bases matching TRBD2. The starting material was PBMCs, mostly from graft donor cells, obtained 360 days after TCRalphabeta/CD19-depleted stem cell transplant. The TCR sequence derives from a boy younger than two who had a stem cell transplant for SCID, so the T cells may come from the graft donor. CDR3 coding DNA: TGTGCCAGCAGTTTAAGTTTGGGGGGGCAAGAGACCCAGTACTTC. Amino acids: CASSLSLGGQETQYF.